Below, 14 T cell receptor beta chains from the same sample are listed, as sequenced in a study of neoadjuvant nivolumab and ipilimumab in lung cancer. Using immunoSEQ multiplex PCR, the repertoire was profiled, and TCRdb retains in-frame clones only, with some absent. This sample yields about 4,000 clones, of which around three quarters are seen a single time; approximately 4.8% belongs to the top ten. Material: peripheral blood, obtained after neoadjuvant nivolumab, alone or with ipilimumab, at or shortly before surgery. Receptors were obtained from an adult with non-small cell lung cancer.

This clone ranks as large. The chain carries TRBV9 and TRBJ1-1; no clear D. Germline assignment: CDR1 SGDLS and CDR2 YYNGEE. The CDR3 is 12 amino acids. V was shortened by 1 base and J by 5 bases, with 6 bases between the two germline ends. The CDR3 nucleotides read TGTGCCAGCAGCGTATCAGGAACTGAAGCTTTCTTT. Its protein is CASSVSGTEAFF.

This clone showed up just once. This chain connects TRBV2 to TRBJ1-2, with TRBD1 as a possible D gene (5 bases). V was pared by 0 bases and J by 2 bases, with 10 bases between. Germline CDR1 and CDR2: SNHLY and FYNNEI. This CDR3 has 15 amino acids. The CDR3 bases are TGTGCCAGCAGTGAAGCGCGGGGGGTGAACTATGGCTACACCTTC. This gives the protein CASSEARGVNYGYTF.

The V call is TRBV29-1, the J call TRBJ1-2, with unresolved D. V lost 2 bases and J 2 bases, leaving 3 bases between the germline ends. The CDR3 has 11 residues. CDR1 SQVTM and CDR2 ANQGSEA come from the germline V gene. The CDR3 here is CSVESNYGYTF. The CDR3 DNA follows: TGCAGCGTTGAATCCAACTATGGCTACACCTTC.

This clone was seen more than once but under ten times. The rearrangement joins TRBV11-2 to TRBJ1-1; D remains ambiguous. The CDR3 sequence is 14 residues long. Trimming shortened V by 5 bases and J by 1 base, and 11 bases separated the two germline ends. Germline CDR1 reads SGHAT; CDR2 reads FQNNGV. CDR3 amino acids: CASSPGSGNTEAFF. The CDR3 region has the DNA TGTGCCAGCAGCCCCGGCAGTGGGAACACTGAAGCTTTCTTT.

The chain links TRBV7-9 to TRBJ2-1; 10 positions agree with TRBD2. Germline CDR1 is SEHNR and CDR2 is FQNEAQ (reference sequence). This CDR3 comprises 14 residues. With 1 base clipped from V and 9 bases from J, the junction kept 3 bases outside the gene matches. The CDR3 nucleotides are TGTGCCAGCAGCTTAGAAGCGGGAGGGCCTGAGCAGTTCTTC. Translation gives CASSLEAGGPEQFF.

This clone has only a few counts. This sequence joins TRBV13 and TRBJ2-3; 13 bases map to TRBD2. V shed 5 bases and J 1 base; nucleotides not matched to a gene: 15. CDR3 length: 20 amino acids. Germline V gene data show CDR1 as PRHDT and CDR2 as FYEKMQ (reference sequence). The chain's CDR3 is CASSLRPGTSGIRGTDTQYF. The DNA for the CDR3 is TGTGCCAGCAGCCTCCGTCCCGGGACTAGCGGGATAAGGGGCACAGATACGCAGTATTTT. Looking up the rest from reference TRBV13 and TRBJ2-3 gives the full variable domain: AAGVIQSPRHLIKEKRETATLKCYPIPRHDTVYWYQQGPGQDPQFLISFYEKMQSDKGSIPDRFSAQQFSDYHSELNMSSLELGDSALYFCASSLRPGTSGIRGTDTQYFGPGTRLTVL.

The rearrangement links TRBV30 to TRBJ1-1; D gene unclear. Germline assignment: CDR1 GTSNPN and CDR2 SVGIG (reference sequence). Trimming took 1 base from V and 2 from J, leaving 8 bases between them. The CDR3 is 13 residues long. The CDR3 nucleotides read TGTGCCTGGAGTGCCCACACCAACACTGAAGCTTTCTTT. Translation gives CAWSAHTNTEAFF.

The chain is built from TRBV11-2 and TRBJ2-7; possibly TRBD2 for D (6 bases). V lost 1 base, J lost 3 bases, and 16 bases lay in between. The CDR3 is made up of 16 amino acids. Germline V gene data show CDR1 as SGHAT and CDR2 as FQNNGV. The CDR3 nucleotides are TGTGCCAGCAGCTTAGGGGGGACTGGGGCTCACTACGAGCAGTACTTC. This sequence encodes CASSLGGTGAHYEQYF.

The CDR3 spells CASSPAGLLMNTEAFF. For the CDR3, the DNA is TGTGCCAGCAGTCCGGCGGGCCTACTCATGAACACTGAAGCTTTCTTT. The rearrangement uses TRBV28 and TRBJ1-1; D remains unclear. The germline V and J ends were trimmed by 5 bases and 0 bases, with 16 bases remaining between them. The V gene's germline CDR1 is MDHEN and CDR2 SYDVKM. The CDR3 extends over 16 amino acids.

This clone was counted only a few times. The chain couples TRBV23-1 to TRBJ1-4; D gene unclear. TRBV23-1 is assigned to the ORF class and has an uncertain function. V lost 0 bases to trimming and J lost 0 bases, with 11 bases between them. The CDR3 is 17 residues long. Here the CDR3 reads CASSQSGLTATNEKLFF. The DNA of the CDR3 is TGCGCCAGCAGTCAATCGGGCTTAACTGCAACTAATGAAAAACTGTTTTTT.

The CDR3 protein is CASIMGSPYEQYF. CDR3 DNA: TGTGCCAGCATAATGGGTTCTCCCTACGAGCAGTACTTC. V gene TRBV6-1 combines with J gene TRBJ2-7; no clear D gene. The germline V and J ends were trimmed by 7 bases and 2 bases, with 12 bases remaining between them. The CDR3 consists of 13 residues. Germline CDR1 and CDR2: MNHNS and SASEGT.

The chain uses TRBV11-2 and TRBJ2-3; D perhaps matches TRBD1 (6 bases). Trimming shortened V by 5 bases and J by 5 bases, and 17 bases separated the two germline ends. Germline CDR1 and CDR2: SGHAT and FQNNGV. This CDR3 region has 15 residues. CDR3 sequence reads: CASSTVRGRGDTQYF. Here the CDR3 DNA reads TGTGCCAGCAGCACAGTCAGGGGAAGGGGAGATACGCAGTATTTT.

The chain has TRBV6-5 and TRBJ2-2; D gene unclear. Germline V lookup: CDR1 MNHEY, CDR2 SVGAGI. Deletions cut 4 bases from V and 1 base from J, with 7 bases between. This CDR3 comprises 14 residues. CDR3 loop: CASSSGVNTGELFF. CDR3 sequence (DNA): TGTGCCAGCAGTTCGGGCGTGAACACCGGGGAGCTGTTTTTT.

The chain has TRBV14 and TRBJ2-1; the match to TRBD2 covers 12 bases. The CDR3 spans 17 residues. V shed 0 bases and J 8 bases; nucleotides not matched to a gene: 8. Per germline, CDR1 SGHDN and CDR2 FVKESK. CDR3 in amino acids: CASSQDQTSGRGYEQFF. The CDR3 DNA sequence: TGTGCCAGCAGCCAAGATCAGACTAGCGGGAGAGGTTATGAGCAGTTCTTC.